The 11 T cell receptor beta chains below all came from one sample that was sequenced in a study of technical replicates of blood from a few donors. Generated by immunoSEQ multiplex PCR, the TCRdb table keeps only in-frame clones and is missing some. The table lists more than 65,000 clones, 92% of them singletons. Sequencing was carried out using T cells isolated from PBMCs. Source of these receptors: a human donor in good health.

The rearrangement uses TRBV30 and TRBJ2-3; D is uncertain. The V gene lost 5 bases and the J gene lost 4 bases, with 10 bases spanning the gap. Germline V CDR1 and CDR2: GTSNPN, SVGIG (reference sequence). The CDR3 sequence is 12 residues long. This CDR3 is CAWAEAPDTQYF. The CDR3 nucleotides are TGTGCCTGGGCCGAGGCACCAGATACGCAGTATTTT.

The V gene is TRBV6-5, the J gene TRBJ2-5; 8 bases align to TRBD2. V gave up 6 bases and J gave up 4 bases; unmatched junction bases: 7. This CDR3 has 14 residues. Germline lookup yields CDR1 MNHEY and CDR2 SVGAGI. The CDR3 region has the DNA TGTGCCAGCAGCCCGACCCTAGCGGGAGAGACCCAGTACTTC. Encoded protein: CASSPTLAGETQYF.

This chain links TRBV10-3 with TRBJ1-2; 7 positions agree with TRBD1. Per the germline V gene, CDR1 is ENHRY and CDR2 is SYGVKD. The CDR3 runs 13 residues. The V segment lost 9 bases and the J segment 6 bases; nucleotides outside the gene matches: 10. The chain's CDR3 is CAIRDSGFDGYTF. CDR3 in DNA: TGTGCCATAAGGGACAGCGGCTTCGATGGCTACACCTTC.

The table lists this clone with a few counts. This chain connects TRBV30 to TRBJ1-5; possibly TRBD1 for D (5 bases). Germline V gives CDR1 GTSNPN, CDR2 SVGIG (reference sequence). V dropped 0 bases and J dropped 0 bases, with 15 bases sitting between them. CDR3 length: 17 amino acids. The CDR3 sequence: CAWSVPKGSISNQPQHF. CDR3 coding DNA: TGTGCCTGGAGTGTCCCGAAGGGGTCCATTAGCAATCAGCCCCAGCATTTT.

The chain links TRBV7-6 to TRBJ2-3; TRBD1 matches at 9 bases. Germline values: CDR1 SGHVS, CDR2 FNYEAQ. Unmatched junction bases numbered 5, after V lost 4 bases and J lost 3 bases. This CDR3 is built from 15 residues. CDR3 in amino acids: CASSSRDRDTDTQYF. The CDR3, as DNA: TGTGCCAGCAGCTCCCGGGACAGGGATACAGATACGCAGTATTTT.

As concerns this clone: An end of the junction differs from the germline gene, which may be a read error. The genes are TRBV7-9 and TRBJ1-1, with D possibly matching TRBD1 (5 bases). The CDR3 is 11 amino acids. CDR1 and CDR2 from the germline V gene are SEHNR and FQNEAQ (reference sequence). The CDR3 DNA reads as TGTGCCAGCAGCTTCAGAGGGGAGGATATATTT. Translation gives CASSFRGEDIF.

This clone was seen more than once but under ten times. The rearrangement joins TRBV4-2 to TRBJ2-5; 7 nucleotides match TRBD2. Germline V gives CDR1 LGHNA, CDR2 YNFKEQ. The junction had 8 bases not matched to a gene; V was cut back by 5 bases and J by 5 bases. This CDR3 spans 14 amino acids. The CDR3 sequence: CASSDTLAPETQYF. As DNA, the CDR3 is TGTGCCAGCAGCGATACACTAGCGCCCGAGACCCAGTACTTC.

The chain's CDR3 is CASGQASTNEKLFF. The CDR3 DNA follows: TGTGCCAGCGGACAGGCCTCAACTAATGAAAAACTGTTTTTT. The chain recombines TRBV7-9 with TRBJ1-4; 7 bases match TRBD1. The germline CDR1 and CDR2 sequences are SEHNR and FQNEAQ (reference sequence). The CDR3 is made up of 14 amino acids. V lost 8 bases to trimming and J lost 0 bases; unmatched junction nucleotides: 3.

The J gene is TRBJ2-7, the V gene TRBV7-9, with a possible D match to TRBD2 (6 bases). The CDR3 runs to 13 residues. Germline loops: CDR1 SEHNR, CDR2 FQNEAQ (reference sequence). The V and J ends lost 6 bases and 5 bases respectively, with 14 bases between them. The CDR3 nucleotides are TGTGCCAGCAGTCTTCAGACTAGACACGAGCAGTACTTC. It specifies CASSLQTRHEQYF.

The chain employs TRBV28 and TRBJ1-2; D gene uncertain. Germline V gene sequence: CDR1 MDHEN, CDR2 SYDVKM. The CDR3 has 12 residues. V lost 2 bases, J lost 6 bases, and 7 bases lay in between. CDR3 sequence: CASSLRADGYTF. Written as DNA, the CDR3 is TGTGCCAGCAGTTTACGAGCGGATGGCTACACCTTC.

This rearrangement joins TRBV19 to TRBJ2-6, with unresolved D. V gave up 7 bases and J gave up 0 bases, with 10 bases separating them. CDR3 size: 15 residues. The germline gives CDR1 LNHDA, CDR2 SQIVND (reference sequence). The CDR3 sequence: CASNLGVSGANVLTF. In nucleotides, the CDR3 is TGTGCCAGTAATCTAGGTGTCTCTGGGGCCAACGTCCTGACTTTC.